These 28 T cell receptor beta chains originate from one sample sequenced in a study of cytomegalovirus exposure and HLA in healthy donors. Primers included in the PCR were 60 Vbeta and 13 Jbeta primers. Sequenced by immunoSEQ multiplex PCR; TCRdb stores in-frame clones only, minus some. The table gives 50,000 to 70,000 clones; the top ten clones make up about 4% of it. Sample: PBMCs. These receptor sequences come from a male donor in good health and CMV-seronegative.

This sequence joins TRBV10-1 and TRBJ2-7, with a possible D match to TRBD2 (5 bases). V was trimmed by 4 bases and J by 3 bases, leaving 19 bases between them. The CDR3 spans 16 residues. The germline V gene encodes CDR1 WNHNN and CDR2 SYGVQD (reference sequence). The CDR3 bases are TGCGCCAGCAGTGCGGGGTGGGCCCCCCTCTACTACGAGCAGTACTTC. Protein: CASSAGWAPLYYEQYF.

This chain links TRBV4-1 with TRBJ2-7, with 7 bases matching TRBD2. The ends lost 1 base at V and 2 bases at J; junction bases unmatched: 8. Germline V CDR1 and CDR2: MGHRA, YSYEKL. The CDR3 length is 16 residues. CDR3 DNA sequence: TGCGCCAGCAGCCAAGGGGAGAGCGGGGTCGCCTACGAGCAGTACTTC. Encoded protein: CASSQGESGVAYEQYF.

The chain links TRBV4-1 to TRBJ1-4, with 7 bases aligning to TRBD1. The junction had 3 bases not matched to a gene; V was cut back by 1 base and J by 4 bases. The CDR3 sequence is 15 residues long. Germline lookup yields CDR1 MGHRA and CDR2 YSYEKL. As DNA, the CDR3 is TGCGCCAGCAGCCAAGGGGACAGTTTTAATGAAAAACTGTTTTTT. It specifies CASSQGDSFNEKLFF.

This chain uses TRBV29-1 with TRBJ2-2; 7 positions agree with TRBD1. The CDR3 totals 15 residues. The germline V gene encodes CDR1 SQVTM and CDR2 ANQGSEA. J was trimmed by 4 bases and V by 0 bases; bases with no gene match: 5. The CDR3 sequence is CSVEDSTGRTGELFF. The DNA for the CDR3 is TGCAGCGTTGAAGACTCGACAGGGCGCACCGGGGAGCTGTTTTTT.

The chain combines TRBV7-8 with TRBJ1-5, with unresolved D. CDR3 size: 16 residues. The germline gives CDR1 SGHVS, CDR2 FQNEAQ. V lost 1 base to trimming and J lost 3 bases, with 13 bases between them. The CDR3 spells CASSLEGGSVNQPQHF. CDR3 coding DNA: TGTGCCAGCAGCTTAGAGGGCGGGTCTGTCAATCAGCCCCAGCATTTT.

The genes are TRBV28 and TRBJ2-1; D remains unclear. The CDR3 spans 11 residues. V was pared by 3 bases and J by 9 bases, with 6 bases between. CDR1 MDHEN and CDR2 SYDVKM come from the germline V gene. CDR3 sequence reads: CASSFPSEQFF. CDR3 DNA: TGTGCCAGCAGTTTCCCTTCTGAGCAGTTCTTC.

This rearrangement joins TRBV4-3 to TRBJ2-7; 11 bases line up with TRBD1. The V gene end was trimmed by 1 base and the J gene end by 5 bases; junction bases not matched to a gene: 4. The germline gives CDR1 LGHNA, CDR2 YSLEER. CDR3 length: 15 residues. Here the CDR3 reads CASSQAGQGAHEQYF. CDR3 nucleotides: TGCGCCAGCAGCCAAGCTGGACAGGGGGCCCACGAGCAGTACTTC.

The gene calls are TRBV6-1 and TRBJ2-1; perhaps TRBD2 as D (5 bases). Germline CDR1 reads MNHNS; CDR2 reads SASEGT. V was shortened by 5 bases and J by 4 bases, with 12 bases between the two germline ends. The CDR3 length is 14 residues. CDR3 sequence: CASSQQREYNEQFF. The CDR3 nucleotides are TGTGCCAGCAGTCAGCAAAGGGAGTACAATGAGCAGTTCTTC.

The J gene is TRBJ1-2, the V gene TRBV5-4, with D perhaps matching TRBD1 (5 bases). Germline CDR1 SGHNT, CDR2 YYREEE (reference sequence). V lost 1 base and J lost 7, with 14 bases in between. This CDR3 has 14 amino acids. CDR3 sequence (DNA): TGTGCCAGCAGCTTGAGCGGGGGGAGGCGTGGCTACACCTTC. Its protein is CASSLSGGRRGYTF.

The chain uses TRBV7-2 and TRBJ2-7; 8 nucleotides align to TRBD1. This CDR3 is 15 amino acids long. CDR1 and CDR2 from the germline V gene are SGHTA and FQGNSA. V lost 2 bases to trimming and J lost 2 bases; unmatched junction nucleotides: 5. The CDR3 loop is CASSLSSQGAYEQYF. In DNA form, the CDR3 reads TGTGCCAGCAGCTTATCTTCACAGGGGGCCTACGAGCAGTACTTC.

The CDR3 is CASSPVGAGTGYTGELFF. DNA of the CDR3: TGTGCCAGTAGTCCCGTTGGCGCCGGGACAGGGTACACCGGGGAGCTGTTTTTT. The chain carries TRBV19 and TRBJ2-2, with 9 nucleotides matching TRBD1. Germline V gene data show CDR1 as LNHDA and CDR2 as SQIVND (reference sequence). V was pared by 5 bases and J by 3 bases, with 13 bases of the junction left unmatched. This CDR3 has 18 residues.

V usage is TRBV4-1 and J usage is TRBJ2-1, with D perhaps matching TRBD1 (6 bases). There are 15 residues in the CDR3. The V gene lost 3 bases and the J gene lost 6 bases, with 15 bases spanning the gap. Germline V gene data show CDR1 as MGHRA and CDR2 as YSYEKL. The CDR3 DNA reads TGCGCCAGCAGCCAGGTCGTTACAGGGAGCAATGAGCAGTTCTTC. Translating gives CASSQVVTGSNEQFF.

The chain has TRBV6-5 and TRBJ1-6; 8 nucleotides line up with TRBD1. The V gene end was trimmed by 6 bases and the J gene end by 9 bases; junction bases not matched to a gene: 10. The CDR3 consists of 15 residues. Germline CDR1 and CDR2: MNHEY and SVGAGI. The CDR3 sequence: CASSFGQGGSSPLHF. For the CDR3, the DNA is TGTGCCAGCAGCTTCGGACAGGGAGGGTCTTCACCCCTCCACTTT.

The CDR3 is CASSWTGASYEQYF. CDR3 DNA sequence: TGCGCCAGCAGCTGGACAGGGGCGTCCTACGAGCAGTACTTC. This chain links TRBV5-1 with TRBJ2-7, with TRBD1 matching 9 bases. With 3 bases clipped from V and 1 base from J, the junction kept 2 bases outside the gene matches. The CDR3 consists of 14 residues. Germline V gene data show CDR1 as SGHRS and CDR2 as YFSETQ. The variable domain in full, completed from reference TRBV5-1 and TRBJ2-7, reads KAGVTQTPRYLIKTRGQQVTLSCSPISGHRSVSWYQQTPGQGLQFLFEYFSETQRNKGNFPGRFSGRQFSNSRSEMNVSTLELGDSALYLCASSWTGASYEQYFGPGTRLTVT.

The gene calls are TRBV5-1 and TRBJ2-7; 7 positions agree with TRBD1. Germline CDR1 reads SGHRS; CDR2 reads YFSETQ. This CDR3 spans 15 amino acids. J lost 5 bases, V lost 4 bases, and 12 bases had no gene match. CDR3: CASSPGTAPTDEQYF. The CDR3 coding sequence is TGCGCCAGCAGCCCCGGGACAGCTCCTACCGACGAGCAGTACTTC.

Turning to this clone: Germline and junction disagree at one end, which may indicate a read error. The genes are TRBV18 and TRBJ2-5; D not certain. Germline CDR1 KGHSH, CDR2 LQKENI. The length of the CDR3 is 14 residues. The CDR3 DNA sequence: TGTGCCAGCTCACCACGACACACCGAAGAGAACCAGTACTTC. Its translation is CASSPRHTEENQYF.

The J gene is TRBJ2-2, the V gene TRBV7-9; 14 nucleotides line up with TRBD2. The CDR3 totals 17 residues. V lost 3 bases to trimming and J lost 6 bases; unmatched junction nucleotides: 6. The germline V gene has CDR1 SEHNR and CDR2 FQNEAQ (reference sequence). The CDR3 is CASSFRQTSGGAGELFF. The CDR3 region has the DNA TGTGCCAGCAGCTTTCGACAGACTAGCGGGGGGGCCGGGGAGCTGTTTTTT.

This chain links TRBV6-5 with TRBJ2-7; weak D call: TRBD2 (6 bases). With 2 bases removed from V and 6 bases from J, the gap between germline ends came to 17 bases. Germline V CDR1 and CDR2: MNHEY, SVGAGI. CDR3 length: 15 amino acids. As DNA, the CDR3 is TGTGCCAGCAGTTACGGGGTCGGGACTCCCAGCGAGCAGTACTTC. Residues: CASSYGVGTPSEQYF.

In the case of this clone: An end of the junction does not agree with germline; a read error may underlie this. The V gene is TRBV4-1, the J gene TRBJ1-1; weak D call: TRBD1 (5 bases). This CDR3 comprises 15 residues. The V gene's germline CDR1 is MGHRA and CDR2 YSYEKL. The CDR3 region is CASRGLGTSNTEDFF. As DNA, the CDR3 is TGCGCCAGCAGAGGATTAGGGACTTCGAACACTGAAGATTTCTTT.

J is TRBJ1-5 and V is TRBV19; 8 nucleotides align to TRBD1. The CDR3 runs to 13 residues. The germline V gene encodes CDR1 LNHDA and CDR2 SQIVND (reference sequence). V lost 10 bases and J lost 6; bases outside the gene matches: 8. The CDR3 spells CATGQGSIQPQHF. The CDR3 nucleotides read TGTGCCACCGGACAGGGCTCAATTCAGCCCCAGCATTTT.

V gene TRBV7-9 combines with J gene TRBJ1-2; D is undetermined. Germline CDR1 is SEHNR and CDR2 is FQNEAQ (reference sequence). The CDR3 is 12 amino acids. Deletions cut 5 bases from V and 6 bases from J, with 10 bases between. The CDR3 DNA sequence: TGTGCCAGCAGCCCCCCGGTGGATGGCTACACCTTC. The encoded protein is CASSPPVDGYTF. The complete variable domain, with remaining parts taken from reference TRBV7-9 and TRBJ1-2, reads DTGVSQNPRHKITKRGQNVTFRCDPISEHNRLYWYRQTLGQGPEFLTYFQNEAQLEKSRLLSDRFSAERPKGSFSTLEIQRTEQGDSAMYLCASSPPVDGYTFGSGTRLTVV.

This chain links TRBV7-6 with TRBJ2-2; tentatively, D is TRBD2 (6 bases). Germline loops: CDR1 SGHVS, CDR2 FNYEAQ. V lost 5 bases and J lost 1, with 14 bases in between. The CDR3 is made up of 16 amino acids. DNA for the CDR3: TGTGCCAGCAGCAAACCAGGAGGGCTGAACACCGGGGAGCTGTTTTTT. Its protein is CASSKPGGLNTGELFF. Variable domain in full (rest from reference TRBV7-6 and TRBJ2-2): GAGVSQSPRYKVTKRGQDVALRCDPISGHVSLYWYRQALGQGPEFLTYFNYEAQQDKSGLPNDRFSAERPEGSISTLTIQRTEQRDSAMYRCASSKPGGLNTGELFFGEGSRLTVL.

The chain couples TRBV7-9 to TRBJ2-3; TRBD2 is a possible D gene (5 bases). Trimming removed 10 bases from V and 10 bases from J, with 27 bases in between. This CDR3 has 15 amino acids. Germline V lookup: CDR1 SEHNR, CDR2 FQNEAQ (reference sequence). CDR3 DNA sequence: TGTGCCACCTCTCCGACGGGATTATCTTTCCCCCCGCAGTATTTT. It yields the protein CATSPTGLSFPPQYF.

The chain couples TRBV6-6 to TRBJ2-7, with no clear D. The CDR3 has 15 residues. Germline-derived CDR1 and CDR2 are MNHNY and SVGAGI (reference sequence). Trimming took 4 bases from V and 4 from J, leaving 17 bases between them. This CDR3 is CASSFLRRQLYEQYF. CDR3 nucleotide sequence: TGTGCCAGCAGTTTCCTCAGGCGCCAGCTTTACGAGCAGTACTTC.

J is TRBJ2-1 and V is TRBV6-1; 8 bases agree with TRBD1. J was trimmed by 7 bases and V by 7 bases; bases with no gene match: 9. From germline, CDR1 is MNHNS and CDR2 SASEGT. The length of the CDR3 is 14 residues. CDR3: CASNFGQGRNEQFF. The CDR3 DNA sequence: TGTGCCAGCAATTTCGGACAGGGTAGGAATGAGCAGTTCTTC.

This rearrangement joins TRBV4-3 to TRBJ2-3; 8 bases are shared with TRBD2. The germline V gene has CDR1 LGHNA and CDR2 YSLEER. This CDR3 comprises 15 residues. Unmatched junction bases numbered 5, after V lost 2 bases and J lost 4 bases. Written as DNA, the CDR3 is TGCGCCAGCAGCCAAACCGGGGGGGCCGCAGATACGCAGTATTTT. Translating gives CASSQTGGAADTQYF.

The rearrangement links TRBV28 to TRBJ1-1; tentative D call: TRBD1 (5 bases). V lost 3 bases, J lost 10 bases, and 18 bases lay in between. The CDR3 has 14 amino acids. Germline assignment: CDR1 MDHEN and CDR2 SYDVKM. CDR3 coding DNA: TGTGCCAGCAGTTTTACGACAGCACTCTTGGGAGCTTTCTTT. Encoded protein: CASSFTTALLGAFF. The variable domain in full, completed from reference TRBV28 and TRBJ1-1, reads DVKVTQSSRYLVKRTGEKVFLECVQDMDHENMFWYRQDPGLGLRLIYFSYDVKMKEKGDIPEGYSVSREKKERFSLILESASTNQTSMYLCASSFTTALLGAFFGQGTRLTVV.

This rearrangement joins TRBV7-2 to TRBJ2-7; 8 nucleotides align to TRBD1. The V segment lost 2 bases and the J segment 2 bases; nucleotides outside the gene matches: 5. The CDR3 is 15 residues long. In germline, CDR1 is SGHTA, CDR2 FQGNSA. CDR3 in amino acids: CASSLQGAFTYEQYF. CDR3 bases: TGTGCCAGCAGCTTACAGGGGGCGTTCACCTACGAGCAGTACTTC. The full variable domain, with the rest looked up from reference TRBV7-2 and TRBJ2-7, is GAGVSQSPSNKVTEKGKDVELRCDPISGHTALYWYRQSLGQGLEFLIYFQGNSAPDKSGLPSDRFSAERTGGSVSTLTIQRTQQEDSAVYLCASSLQGAFTYEQYFGPGTRLTVT.